These 21 T cell receptor beta chains were sequenced from one sample in a study of sequential checkpoint blockade in melanoma. The treatment was: randomized to nivolumab then ipilimumab (arm A) or the reverse (arm B). Using immunoSEQ multiplex PCR, the repertoire was profiled, and TCRdb retains in-frame clones only, with some absent. The repertoire holds about 6,100 clones, with over 40% as singletons. This material consisted of CD8+ T cells sorted from blood (inferred from file names), taken from a patient given nivolumab and ipilimumab in sequence. These receptors all stem from a human patient with melanoma. Some clones in this sample may be carry-over from other donors' samples.

J is TRBJ2-5 and V is TRBV10-3; TRBD2 is a possible D gene (6 bases). V was pared by 2 bases and J by 3 bases, with 13 bases between. This CDR3 spans 15 amino acids. Germline V CDR1 and CDR2: ENHRY, SYGVKD. CDR3 sequence: CAISEDDREEETQYF. In DNA, the CDR3 is TGTGCCATCAGTGAGGATGATAGGGAGGAAGAGACCCAGTACTTC.

The chain carries TRBV27 and TRBJ2-7; D unclear. The CDR3 extends over 14 amino acids. Germline-derived CDR1 and CDR2 are MNHEY and SMNVEV (reference sequence). V was clipped by 4 bases and J by 1 base, with 11 bases between them. Here the CDR3 reads CASSSLTRSYEQYF. CDR3 nucleotide sequence: TGTGCCAGCAGTTCTTTGACACGATCCTACGAGCAGTACTTC.

This clone was observed a few times. The chain couples TRBV5-4 to TRBJ2-7, with 11 nucleotides matching TRBD2. This CDR3 comprises 16 residues. Germline assignment: CDR1 SGHNT and CDR2 YYREEE (reference sequence). The ends lost 0 bases at V and 3 bases at J; junction bases unmatched: 5. CDR3 in DNA: TGTGCCAGCAGCTTGGTGCCTAGCGGGGGGATCTACGAGCAGTACTTC. Translated: CASSLVPSGGIYEQYF.

This clone was picked up a small number of times. The J gene is TRBJ2-7, the V gene TRBV5-6; TRBD1 might be the D (6 bases). The CDR3 runs to 14 residues. V lost 2 bases, J lost 5 bases, and 14 bases lay in between. Germline CDR1 SGHDT, CDR2 YYEEEE. The CDR3 reads CASSLPLDRNEQYF. Here the CDR3 DNA reads TGTGCCAGCAGCTTACCCCTAGACAGGAACGAGCAGTACTTC.

This clone has a handful of counts. The chain employs TRBV7-2 and TRBJ1-1; TRBD1 matches at 8 bases. The CDR3 is made up of 15 amino acids. Germline values: CDR1 SGHTA, CDR2 FQGNSA. Trimming cost V 5 bases and J 3 bases; bases outside gene matches: 8. The CDR3 sequence is CASSETGAHHTEAFF. CDR3 DNA sequence: TGTGCCAGCAGCGAGACAGGGGCCCACCACACTGAAGCTTTCTTT.

The V and J genes are TRBV7-3 and TRBJ2-7; D unclear. V was pared by 4 bases and J by 9 bases, with 10 bases between. Germline V gene lookup returns CDR1 SGHTA and CDR2 FQGTGA. CDR3 length: 11 amino acids. CDR3 DNA: TGTGCCAGCAGCTCCCTCGCCGGGCAGTACTTC. It yields the protein CASSSLAGQYF.

The gene calls are TRBV19 and TRBJ1-1; the match to TRBD1 covers 9 bases. The CDR3 has 12 residues. With V trimmed by 9 bases and J by 4 bases, 3 bases remained unmatched. The V gene's germline CDR1 is LNHDA and CDR2 SQIVND (reference sequence). CDR3 nucleotide sequence: TGTGCCAGCGGGACAGGGATCACTGAAGCTTTCTTT. This gives the protein CASGTGITEAFF.

The rearrangement links TRBV20-1 to TRBJ1-2, with D hard to call. There are 11 residues in the CDR3. Germline values: CDR1 DFQATT, CDR2 SNEGSKA (reference sequence). The CDR3 region is CSRETIYGYTF. The CDR3 DNA reads as TGCAGCCGGGAAACCATCTATGGCTACACCTTC.

The rearrangement uses TRBV5-1 and TRBJ1-4; D might be TRBD1 (5 bases). CDR1 and CDR2 from the germline V gene are SGHRS and YFSETQ. V was pared by 5 bases and J by 2 bases, with 10 bases between. There are 14 residues in the CDR3. The DNA of the CDR3 is TGCGCCAGCAGACCTGGGGGGACTAATGAAAAACTGTTTTTT. Its protein product is CASRPGGTNEKLFF. The variable domain in full, completed from reference TRBV5-1 and TRBJ1-4, reads KAGVTQTPRYLIKTRGQQVTLSCSPISGHRSVSWYQQTPGQGLQFLFEYFSETQRNKGNFPGRFSGRQFSNSRSEMNVSTLELGDSALYLCASRPGGTNEKLFFGSGTQLSVL.

V is TRBV30 and J is TRBJ1-2; D unresolved. Germline V gene lookup returns CDR1 GTSNPN and CDR2 SVGIG (reference sequence). The CDR3 consists of 13 residues. Trimming removed 4 bases from V and 3 bases from J, with 12 bases in between. The CDR3 sequence: CAWKGGYDYGYTF. The CDR3 nucleotides read TGTGCCTGGAAAGGAGGGTATGACTATGGCTACACCTTC.

This clone was observed a handful of times. A much more abundant neighbour one base away suggests this may be a read error. This sequence joins TRBV11-2 and TRBJ2-7; 9 bases fit TRBD1. Germline V CDR1 and CDR2: SGHAT, FQNNGV. This CDR3 is 13 amino acids long. Trimming cost V 5 bases and J 4 bases; bases outside gene matches: 3. CDR3 residues: CASSQGTGYEQYF. In DNA, the CDR3 is TGTGCCAGCAGCCAGGGGACAGGGTACGAGCAGTACTTC.

The V gene is TRBV19, the J gene TRBJ2-3; the match to TRBD2 covers 7 bases. J was trimmed by 4 bases and V by 9 bases; bases with no gene match: 4. This CDR3 has 12 residues. Germline CDR1 and CDR2: LNHDA and SQIVND (reference sequence). CDR3 sequence reads: CASSRGADTQYF. In DNA form, the CDR3 reads TGTGCCAGCTCCCGGGGGGCAGATACGCAGTATTTT.

The V and J genes are TRBV4-2 and TRBJ1-1; no clear D gene. The V gene's germline CDR1 is LGHNA and CDR2 YNFKEQ. Deletions cut 0 bases from V and 2 bases from J, with 10 bases between. The CDR3 loop spans 15 amino acids. The CDR3 region is CASSQERLTNTEAFF. CDR3 nucleotide sequence: TGTGCCAGCAGCCAAGAAAGACTTACTAACACTGAAGCTTTCTTT.

The chain couples TRBV19 to TRBJ2-7; 8 positions match TRBD2. The germline gives CDR1 LNHDA, CDR2 SQIVND (reference sequence). J lost 2 bases, V lost 6 bases, and 3 bases had no gene match. CDR3 size: 13 residues. CDR3 protein: CASRAGGTYEQYF. The CDR3 DNA follows: TGTGCCAGTAGGGCGGGGGGAACCTACGAGCAGTACTTC.

The rearrangement uses TRBV7-3 and TRBJ2-7; D gene uncertain. Per germline, CDR1 SGHTA and CDR2 FQGTGA. The CDR3 is 14 residues long. V shed 2 bases and J shed 2 bases, with 10 bases lying between them. The CDR3 DNA sequence: TGTGCCAGCAGCTTAGCTGCCACAGCCTACGAGCAGTACTTC. This translates into CASSLAATAYEQYF.

In this sample, this clone turned up a few times. The junction departs from germline at one end; a sequencing error may be responsible. The chain joins TRBV7-9 to TRBJ1-4, with 7 bases lining up with TRBD1. There are 15 residues in the CDR3. In germline, CDR1 is SEHNR, CDR2 FQNEAQ (reference sequence). DNA of the CDR3: TGCGCCAGCAGCCAAGAAGAGACAGGGAGTGAAAAACTGTTTTTT. Amino acid sequence: CASSQEETGSEKLFF. Filled out from reference TRBV7-9 and TRBJ1-4, the complete variable domain reads DTGVSQNPRHKITKRGQNVTFRCDPISEHNRLYWYRQTLGQGPEFLTYFQNEAQLEKSRLLSDRFSAERPKGSFSTLEIQRTEQGDSAMYLCASSQEETGSEKLFFGSGTQLSVL.

This clone appeared a single time. The chain uses TRBV11-2 and TRBJ1-4, with TRBD1 identical over 10 bases. J lost 8 bases, V lost 5 bases, and 5 bases had no gene match. The CDR3 covers 14 residues. CDR1 is SGHAT and CDR2 is FQNNGV in the germline V gene. The CDR3 region has the DNA TGTGCCAGCAGCCGACAGGGGGCCAGGGAAAAACTGTTTTTT. Translating gives CASSRQGAREKLFF.

The chain employs TRBV7-9 and TRBJ2-7; a weak D match, TRBD2 (5 bases). CDR3 length: 12 amino acids. Germline CDR1 reads SEHNR; CDR2 reads FQNEAQ (reference sequence). Trimming stripped 6 bases from V and 2 bases from J, with 8 bases between. CDR3 sequence (DNA): TGTGCCAGCAGTGACGGGACCTACGAGCAGTACTTC. Amino acid sequence: CASSDGTYEQYF. The full variable domain, in which reference TRBV7-9 and TRBJ2-7 provide the parts outside the CDR3, is DTGVSQNPRHKITKRGQNVTFRCDPISEHNRLYWYRQTLGQGPEFLTYFQNEAQLEKSRLLSDRFSAERPKGSFSTLEIQRTEQGDSAMYLCASSDGTYEQYFGPGTRLTVT.

By sample share, this clone is medium-sized (0.01 to 0.1%). The genes are TRBV9 and TRBJ2-7; 9 positions agree with TRBD2. V lost 6 bases to trimming and J lost 7 bases; unmatched junction nucleotides: 11. Looked up from germline, CDR1 is SGDLS and CDR2 is YYNGEE. CDR3 size: 14 residues. DNA for the CDR3: TGTGCCAGCACCTTAGGACTAGCGCCGGGAGAGCAGTACTTC. This gives the protein CASTLGLAPGEQYF.

The table lists this clone with a few counts. This chain uses TRBV6-6 with TRBJ1-1, with TRBD1 matching over 8 bases. Germline V gives CDR1 MNHNY, CDR2 SVGAGI (reference sequence). This CDR3 contains 14 residues. Germline trimming cut 4 bases from V and 4 bases from J; bases unmatched to any gene: 5. CDR3 nucleotide sequence: TGTGCCAGCAGTTGGCAGGGGGCTGGCACTGAAGCTTTCTTT. Translation: CASSWQGAGTEAFF.

The V and J genes are TRBV7-9 and TRBJ2-5, with 9 nucleotides matching TRBD2. CDR3 length: 13 amino acids. Trimming took 7 bases from V and 3 from J; bases not matched to a gene: 3. Germline values: CDR1 SEHNR, CDR2 FQNEAQ (reference sequence). This chain's CDR3 is CASKGGGEETQYF. The CDR3, as DNA: TGTGCCAGCAAAGGCGGGGGGGAAGAGACCCAGTACTTC.